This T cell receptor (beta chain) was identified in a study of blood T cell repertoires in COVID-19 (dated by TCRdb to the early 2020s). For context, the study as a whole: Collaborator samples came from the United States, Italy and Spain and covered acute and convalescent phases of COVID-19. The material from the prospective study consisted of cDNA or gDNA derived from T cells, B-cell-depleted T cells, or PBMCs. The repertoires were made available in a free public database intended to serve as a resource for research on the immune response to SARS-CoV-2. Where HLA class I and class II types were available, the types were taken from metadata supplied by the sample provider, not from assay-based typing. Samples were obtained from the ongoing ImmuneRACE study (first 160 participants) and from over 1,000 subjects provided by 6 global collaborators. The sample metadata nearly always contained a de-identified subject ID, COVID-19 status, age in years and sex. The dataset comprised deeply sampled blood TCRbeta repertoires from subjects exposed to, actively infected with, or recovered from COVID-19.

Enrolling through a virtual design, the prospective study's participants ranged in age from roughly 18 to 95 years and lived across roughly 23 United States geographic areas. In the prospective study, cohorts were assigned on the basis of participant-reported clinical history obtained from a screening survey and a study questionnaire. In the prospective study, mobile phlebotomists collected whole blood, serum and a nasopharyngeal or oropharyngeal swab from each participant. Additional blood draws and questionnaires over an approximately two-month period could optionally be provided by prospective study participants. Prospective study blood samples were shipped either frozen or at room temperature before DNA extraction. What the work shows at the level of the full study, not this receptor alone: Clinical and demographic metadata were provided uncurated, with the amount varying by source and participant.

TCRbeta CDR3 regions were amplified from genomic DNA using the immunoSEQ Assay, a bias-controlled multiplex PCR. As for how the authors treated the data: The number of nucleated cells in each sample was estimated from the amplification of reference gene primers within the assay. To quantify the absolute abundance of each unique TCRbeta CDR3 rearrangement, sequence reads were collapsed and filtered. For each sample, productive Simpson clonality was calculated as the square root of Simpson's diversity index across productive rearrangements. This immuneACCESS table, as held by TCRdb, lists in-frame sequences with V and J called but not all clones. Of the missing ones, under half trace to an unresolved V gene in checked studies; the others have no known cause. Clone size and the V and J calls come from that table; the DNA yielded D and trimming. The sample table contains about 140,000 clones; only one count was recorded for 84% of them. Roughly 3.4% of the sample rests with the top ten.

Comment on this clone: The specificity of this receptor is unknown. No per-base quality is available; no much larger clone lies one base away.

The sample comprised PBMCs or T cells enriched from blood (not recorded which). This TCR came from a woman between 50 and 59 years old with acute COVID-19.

The DNA sequence is as follows: TGTGCCATCAGTGAGTCGGTTACTAGCGGAAGAAATGAGCAGTTCTTC. The resulting protein is CAISESVTSGRNEQFF. The chain uses TRBV10-3 and TRBJ2-1; TRBD2 lines up with 8 middle nucleotides. The CDR3 runs 16 amino acids, cysteine and phenylalanine included. CDR3 DNA only is kept here, 48 bases in frame from base 1. V is cut back by 0 bases and J by 7 bases, with 8 bases in the junction unmatched. CDR1 and CDR2, per the germline V gene, are ENHRY and SYGVKD.